This TCR beta chain was found in a study of ipilimumab plus nivolumab after autologous stem cell transplantation. The overall study: Typical patient got a handful of ipilimumab doses and about eight nivolumab doses (median). Both relapsed and primary refractory DLBCL were included.

Germline V CDR1 and CDR2: MNHEY, SVGAGI. The CDR3 has 14 amino acids. Assay: immunoSEQ multiplex PCR; the TCRdb copy retains only in-frame clones and omits some. This sample yields around 16,000 clones, of which more than 80% are seen a single time; roughly 19% belongs to the top ten. Regarding this clone: The antigen is undetermined.

Regarding the study as a whole: Per the authors, repertoire, Treg and microbiota data justify further study.

Starting 14 to 28 days after autologous transplant, ipilimumab 1 mg/kg was given. Sequencing used PBMCs, obtained in a trial of ipilimumab plus nivolumab as post-transplant consolidation. The clonotype comes from a male donor with diffuse large B-cell lymphoma. The chain carries TRBV6-5 and TRBJ2-5; no clear D gene. The J call may be in error: the DNA end matches TRBJ2-7 better. The CDR3 here is CASSSPQKLYEQYF. The CDR3 DNA reads as TGTGCCAGCAGTTCGCCACAGAAACTCTACGAGCAGTACTTC.